This entry concerns a single TCR beta chain. No cognate antigen has been identified for it. Base quality data are lacking; no much larger clone is found one base away. This sample stems from a study of early stage breast cancer tumors listed by TCRdb under 2017. Study-level background: Of the roughly 15 invasive breast tumors, twelve were found to be estrogen receptor-positive, progesterone receptor-positive and HER2-negative. About 65% of the 12 ER+/PR+/HER2- tumors were invasive ductal carcinomas, while the other four were invasive lobular carcinomas. Across all samples, 2,700,000 or so templates representing 1 million or so unique clonotypes were detected. A read coverage of roughly 10-fold per sample was achieved on average. What the work shows at the level of the full study, not this receptor alone: Enriched TCRB sequences shared across patients were found to be mostly commonly generated sequences that were unlikely to play an important role in the tumor microenvironment. Because the cohort was small, analysis by tumor subtype was not possible. Compared with adjacent normal breast tissue, tumors had approximately 2.5-fold higher T cell density and higher clonality. Repertoires from blood and normal breast were more alike than repertoires from blood and tumor, and in about 85% of the 16 patients, comparing each tissue with blood separated tumor from normal. Bulk genomic DNA sequencing of unsorted cells missed chain pairing and functional markers such as CD4, CD8 and FOXP3.

Trimming removed 5 bases from V and 6 bases from J; the gene matches leave 8 bases unexplained. Reading the germline V gene (reference sequence) gives CDR1 MNHNY and CDR2 SVGAGI. Taken from cysteine to phenylalanine, the CDR3 has 15 residues. The only DNA kept is the CDR3, 45 bases in frame from the first base. Adjacent normal breast tissue was collected about 2-4.5 cm away from the tumor, rinsed in PBS and stored in prechilled RNAlater. Normal breast tissue often required about 100-310 mg of tissue for sufficient DNA because of high lipid content and low cell density. The study profiled bulk TCR beta-chain repertoires in matched peripheral blood, tumor and adjacent normal breast tissue taken from some 15 patients with early-stage breast cancer. Genomic DNA was extracted with the Qiagen AllPrep DNA/RNA Mini kit. Each sample was amplified as two independent genomic DNA replicates: 0.5 to 0.65 ug for blood and about 1.4 ug for tumor or normal breast. Following the manufacturer's instructions, the ImmunoSeq Intro kit was used to carry out TCRB sequencing on genomic DNA. Multiplex PCR was run for about 30 cycles using proprietary primers and spike-in control sequences for absolute quantification. Single-end 150-bp reads were used to sequence an 87-bp fragment spanning the CDR3 plus the flanking V and J genes. Seven samples, with two replicates for each sample, were multiplexed per lane of an Illumina MiSeq using version 3.0 chemistry. On the authors' methods: Raw data were processed with the vendor's proprietary pipeline, and both replicates were merged into a single result per sample. To define clonotypes, the study grouped productive rearrangements that shared the V-gene family, CDR3 amino acid sequence and J-gene segment. To compute clonality, the normalized Shannon entropy (Pielou evenness) of TCRB abundances was subtracted from 1. T cell density was estimated by dividing total templates by the number of input cells inferred from the DNA input amount. Recon, run with its default parameters, was used to estimate overall repertoire diversity and clonality. A clonotype counted as tumor-enriched if its abundance in tumor exceeded 0.1% and was at least 32-fold higher than its abundance in normal breast. TCRdb provides this immuneACCESS table in a form limited to in-frame rearrangements. Some clones are lacking; in checked studies, under half of them reflect an unresolved V gene, and why the rest are absent is not known. V, J and clone size were drawn from that table, and D and trimming were deduced from the DNA. The sample table contains under 8,000 clones; only one count was recorded for approximately 73% of them. 8.5% to 10% of the sample comes from the top ten.

The sample was normal breast tissue next to the tumor. The chain uses TRBV6-6 and TRBJ1-5; TRBD1 matches 9 bases in the middle. This clonotype was sampled from a person in their 40s with breast cancer. The DNA reads as follows: TGTGCCAGCAGTCGCTCGGGACAGGGAGGTCAGCCCCAGCATTTT. The resulting protein is CASSRSGQGGQPQHF.